A selection of T cell receptor beta chains follows, all from one sample in a study of T cell responses to AZD1222 COVID-19 vaccine. Repertoires were generated with immunoSEQ multiplex PCR, while TCRdb's copy carries only in-frame clones and drops some. This table holds some 160,000 clones, around nine tenths found once. The specimen comprised peripheral blood, sampled on day 0 of AZD1222 vaccination. The receptor set was obtained from an adult in good health. CDR3s include the opening cysteine and the closing phenylalanine or tryptophan. D genes are given only for firm matches. A clone size is listed for some rows: how often the clone was seen (once, few, many), or a class if it is expanded.

cdr3_nt cdr3_aa j_call clone_size v_call d_call cdr3_length
TGTGCCAGCAGCCCCGGACTGAGCTACGAGCAGTACTTC CASSPGLSYEQYF TRBJ2-7 once TRBV7-3 NA 13
TGTGCCACCAGTGATGGGGCGACAGATACGCAGTATTTT CATSDGATDTQYF TRBJ2-3 NA TRBV24-1 NA 13
TGTGCCAGCTCACGGACCGGGACAGGAAGGAACAATCAGCCCCAGCATTTT CASSRTGTGRNNQPQHF TRBJ1-5 once TRBV18 TRBD1 17
TGTGCCAGCAGTTTAGTAGGGGAGCGGTCACCCCTCCACTTT CASSLVGERSPLHF TRBJ1-6 NA TRBV28 NA 14
TGTGCCAGCAGTCGTACTAATAAGATCCCGGGGTTTCCTAATGAAAAACTGTTTTTT CASSRTNKIPGFPNEKLFF TRBJ1-4 few TRBV6-6 NA 19
TGCGCCAGCAGCCTGGACGGCGGAAACACCATATATTTT CASSLDGGNTIYF TRBJ1-3 NA TRBV5-1 NA 13
TGTGCCAGCAGTGGACCGGGACAGAGTTCCTACGAGCAGTACTTC CASSGPGQSSYEQYF TRBJ2-7 NA TRBV27 TRBD1 15
TGTGCCAGCGGGGGCTTCTCGGGAAACACCATATATTTT CASGGFSGNTIYF TRBJ1-3 NA TRBV28 NA 13
TGTGCCAGCCTTCGACGGGGCACAGATACGCAGTATTTT CASLRRGTDTQYF TRBJ2-3 NA TRBV6-5 NA 13
TGTGCCAGCAGTGAAAGCGGACTCACTGAAGCTTTCTTT CASSESGLTEAFF TRBJ1-1 NA TRBV6-1 NA 13
TGCGCCAGCAGCCAAGATTCGGGCAGGGGTTGGGCATACGAGCAGTACTTC CASSQDSGRGWAYEQYF TRBJ2-7 once TRBV4-1 NA 17
TGCAGCGTTGATTCAGGGAACGAGCAGTACTTC CSVDSGNEQYF TRBJ2-7 NA TRBV29-1 NA 11
TGTGCCAGCGGAACCGGGACGTACCATTCACCCCTCCACTTT CASGTGTYHSPLHF TRBJ1-6 NA TRBV28 NA 14
TGTGCCAGCAGTTGGCTAGCGGGGACGGGGGAGCAGTACTTC CASSWLAGTGEQYF TRBJ2-7 NA TRBV27 TRBD2 14
TGTGCCAGCAGGACGAGCTCCTATAATTCACCCCTCCACTTT CASRTSSYNSPLHF TRBJ1-6 NA TRBV6-5 NA 14
TGTGCCAGCAGTTCCACCCGCCTAAACACCATATATTTT CASSSTRLNTIYF TRBJ1-3 NA TRBV28 NA 13
TGTGCCAGCAGCGTAGGAACAGACAGCTCCTACAATGAGCAGTTCTTC CASSVGTDSSYNEQFF TRBJ2-1 NA TRBV9 NA 16
TGTGCCAGCAGTCGACAGGGGCCCTACAATGAGCAGTTCTTC CASSRQGPYNEQFF TRBJ2-1 NA TRBV27 TRBD1 14